The 21 T cell receptor beta chains in this list originate from one sample, sequenced in a study of blood T cell repertoires in COVID-19. The method was immunoSEQ multiplex PCR; TCRdb's version includes in-frame clones alone and lacks a portion of them. The data show approximately 45,000 clones, with around 75% seen just once and around 59% held by the top ten. Material for sequencing was peripheral blood. The receptor set was obtained from an elderly man with acute or convalescent COVID-19.

The chain is built from TRBV6-5 and TRBJ1-2; 7 nucleotides agree with TRBD1. In germline, CDR1 is MNHEY, CDR2 SVGAGI. This CDR3 comprises 16 residues. Unmatched junction bases numbered 9, after V lost 2 bases and J lost 3 bases. This CDR3 is CASSYTRGTLHYGYTF. The CDR3 coding sequence is TGTGCCAGCAGTTACACCAGGGGGACTCTCCACTATGGCTACACCTTC.

The chain combines TRBV18 with TRBJ2-6; D is uncertain. The CDR3 is made up of 15 amino acids. From germline, CDR1 is KGHSH and CDR2 LQKENI. Trimming took 3 bases from V and 4 from J, leaving 10 bases between them. CDR3 region: CASSPVGSGANVLTF. As DNA, the CDR3 is TGTGCCAGCTCACCGGTGGGCTCCGGGGCCAACGTCCTGACTTTC.

The V call is TRBV30, the J call TRBJ1-5; possible D gene TRBD1, 5 bases. V dropped 1 base and J dropped 6 bases, with 10 bases sitting between them. CDR1 and CDR2 from the germline V gene are GTSNPN and SVGIG (reference sequence). The CDR3 consists of 13 residues. CDR3 bases: TGTGCCTGGAGTGGGGGGGAGGGTCAGCCCCAGCATTTT. This encodes CAWSGGEGQPQHF.

The chain uses TRBV2 and TRBJ1-2; maybe TRBD1 (5 bases). Trimming cost V 5 bases and J 4 bases, with 20 bases left between them. There are 16 residues in the CDR3. From germline, CDR1 is SNHLY and CDR2 FYNNEI. The CDR3 is CASSSGGGVPAYGYTF. The CDR3 DNA is TGTGCCAGCAGTTCCGGAGGAGGGGTACCCGCCTATGGCTACACCTTC. The full variable domain, in which reference TRBV2 and TRBJ1-2 provide the parts outside the CDR3, is EPEVTQTPSHQVTQMGQEVILRCVPISNHLYFYWYRQILGQKVEFLVSFYNNEISEKSEIFDDQFSVERPDGSNFTLKIRSTKLEDSAMYFCASSSGGGVPAYGYTFGSGTRLTVV.

This clone was recorded only once. The chain combines TRBV28 with TRBJ1-5; TRBD1 matches 9 bases. The V gene's germline CDR1 is MDHEN and CDR2 SYDVKM. The trim removed 8 bases at V and 6 bases at J, leaving 11 bases unmatched. The CDR3 covers 15 residues. For the CDR3, the DNA is TGTGCCAGCTACAGAGGACAGGGGAGTAGTCAGCCCCAGCATTTT. Its protein is CASYRGQGSSQPQHF.

This clone appeared once. The rearrangement joins TRBV7-9 to TRBJ2-5; 8 bases align to TRBD2. Trimming cost V 2 bases and J 1 base; bases outside gene matches: 6. The CDR3 consists of 16 residues. CDR1 and CDR2 from the germline V gene are SEHNR and FQNEAQ (reference sequence). This CDR3 reads CASSLLTGGPQETQYF. The CDR3 region has the DNA TGTGCCAGCAGCTTACTAACGGGAGGGCCCCAAGAGACCCAGTACTTC.

This clone was picked up many times. This chain uses TRBV19 with TRBJ1-3; the D is unclear. The CDR3 is made up of 16 amino acids. Trimming took 8 bases from V and 0 from J, leaving 17 bases between them. CDR1 and CDR2 (germline): LNHDA, SQIVND (reference sequence). CDR3 coding DNA: TGTGCCAGTCGCCCCGGGTCTTACTACTCTGGAAACACCATATATTTT. This codes for CASRPGSYYSGNTIYF.

The rearrangement links TRBV28 to TRBJ2-1, with D possibly TRBD2 on 5 matching bases. Germline CDR1 reads MDHEN; CDR2 reads SYDVKM. Trimming removed 5 bases at V and 7 bases at J, with 18 bases between. The CDR3 spans 15 residues. The chain's CDR3 is CASSPPGGLANEQFF. CDR3 nucleotide sequence: TGTGCCAGCAGTCCGCCGGGCGGGCTGGCAAATGAGCAGTTCTTC.

CDR3 sequence: CASSQVAGGRSGELFF. CDR3 bases: TGTGCCAGCAGTCAAGTGGCGGGAGGAAGGTCCGGGGAGCTGTTTTTT. This chain joins TRBV28 and TRBJ2-2; 8 nucleotides align to TRBD2. Per the germline V gene, CDR1 is MDHEN and CDR2 is SYDVKM. Germline trimming cut 5 bases from V and 6 bases from J; bases unmatched to any gene: 11. This CDR3 comprises 16 residues.

V gene TRBV11-2 combines with J gene TRBJ1-1; 9 nucleotides line up with TRBD1. Losses at the gene ends were 4 bases for V and 5 bases for J; bases not matched to a gene: 8. The CDR3 runs to 15 residues. Looked up from germline, CDR1 is SGHAT and CDR2 is FQNNGV. The CDR3 loop reads CASSSQQGARTEAFF. DNA of the CDR3: TGTGCCAGCAGCTCACAACAGGGGGCAAGAACTGAAGCTTTCTTT.

This clone was counted between two and nine times. The gene calls are TRBV19 and TRBJ2-5, with 7 bases that match TRBD2. Germline trimming cut 7 bases from V and 6 bases from J; bases unmatched to any gene: 14. From germline, CDR1 is LNHDA and CDR2 SQIVND (reference sequence). This CDR3 region has 15 residues. CDR3: CASKSERGGGKTQYF. CDR3 DNA sequence: TGTGCCAGTAAGAGTGAGCGGGGAGGAGGGAAGACCCAGTACTTC.

The rearrangement uses TRBV5-1 and TRBJ1-3; D might be TRBD1 (6 bases). From germline, CDR1 is SGHRS and CDR2 YFSETQ. The CDR3 loop spans 16 amino acids. The V end lost 0 bases, the J end lost 0 bases, and 10 bases lay between the germline ends. CDR3 DNA sequence: TGCGCCAGCAGCTTGGTCGGACAGTTCTCTGGAAACACCATATATTTT. Its protein is CASSLVGQFSGNTIYF.

The chain uses TRBV7-9 and TRBJ1-1; 7 positions agree with TRBD1. The CDR3 runs to 14 residues. Germline CDR1 SEHNR, CDR2 FQNEAQ (reference sequence). V trimming: 5 bases; J trimming: 5 bases; junction bases outside the gene matches: 8. In DNA, the CDR3 is TGTGCCAGCAGCCAAGACAGGGTTGGTACTGAAGCTTTCTTT. It is translated as CASSQDRVGTEAFF.

This chain uses TRBV28 with TRBJ2-7, with TRBD2 matching over 7 bases. This CDR3 is 15 amino acids long. Germline CDR1 MDHEN, CDR2 SYDVKM. The junction had 9 bases not matched to a gene; V was cut back by 7 bases and J by 0 bases. The CDR3 DNA reads as TGTGCCAGCACGTCTAGCGGAATTATCTCCTACGAGCAGTACTTC. It translates to CASTSSGIISYEQYF.

The chain has TRBV7-2 and TRBJ1-3; the D is unclear. The CDR3 spans 16 residues. V shed 5 bases and J shed 0 bases, with 14 bases lying between them. Germline V gives CDR1 SGHTA, CDR2 FQGNSA. As DNA, the CDR3 is TGTGCCAGCAGCCAGGCGGGAAGGACCTCTGGAAACACCATATATTTT. Amino acid sequence: CASSQAGRTSGNTIYF.

V and J are TRBV27 and TRBJ2-1; TRBD2 matches 12 bases. There are 14 residues in the CDR3. The junction had 4 bases not matched to a gene; V was cut back by 7 bases and J by 6 bases. Germline V CDR1 and CDR2: MNHEY, SMNVEV (reference sequence). The chain's CDR3 is CASTGLAGRNEQFF. The CDR3 DNA reads TGTGCCAGCACGGGACTAGCGGGTCGCAATGAGCAGTTCTTC.

CDR3: CASSFEGLALETQYF. The CDR3 DNA sequence: TGTGCCAGCAGCTTTGAGGGACTAGCGTTAGAGACCCAGTACTTC. The V call is TRBV7-2, the J call TRBJ2-5; 10 bases match TRBD2. The CDR3 consists of 15 residues. With V trimmed by 3 bases and J by 4 bases, 5 bases remained unmatched. Looked up from germline, CDR1 is SGHTA and CDR2 is FQGNSA.

The genes are TRBV6-5 and TRBJ2-7; 8 positions agree with TRBD1. CDR1 is MNHEY, CDR2 SVGAGI, per germline. CDR3 length: 15 amino acids. V shed 2 bases and J 7 bases; nucleotides not matched to a gene: 10. DNA of the CDR3: TGTGCCAGCAGTTACCAGGACAGGGCTGATCGAGAGCAGTACTTC. Its protein is CASSYQDRADREQYF.

V is TRBV28 and J is TRBJ2-7, with 7 bases identical to TRBD1. With V trimmed by 3 bases and J by 6 bases, 5 bases remained unmatched. Germline CDR1 reads MDHEN; CDR2 reads SYDVKM. The CDR3 sequence is 13 residues long. DNA for the CDR3: TGTGCCAGCAGTTTGCAGGGGGAGCCCGAGCAGTACTTC. This translates into CASSLQGEPEQYF.

The rearrangement uses TRBV7-2 and TRBJ1-3; 8 positions agree with TRBD1. J was trimmed by 0 bases and V by 3 bases; bases with no gene match: 4. The CDR3 contains 16 residues. The V gene's germline CDR1 is SGHTA and CDR2 FQGNSA. The CDR3 loop reads CASSFMGTGSGNTIYF. In nucleotides, the CDR3 is TGTGCCAGCAGCTTTATGGGGACAGGCTCTGGAAACACCATATATTTT.

Many counts were recorded for this clone. The chain uses TRBV7-8 and TRBJ1-2; D may be TRBD1 (5 bases). Deletions cut 1 base from V and 0 bases from J, with 9 bases between. The CDR3 is 15 amino acids. Looked up from germline, CDR1 is SGHVS and CDR2 is FQNEAQ. CDR3 in DNA: TGTGCCAGCAGCTTAGGGCCAGGGCCTAACTATGGCTACACCTTC. Its protein is CASSLGPGPNYGYTF.